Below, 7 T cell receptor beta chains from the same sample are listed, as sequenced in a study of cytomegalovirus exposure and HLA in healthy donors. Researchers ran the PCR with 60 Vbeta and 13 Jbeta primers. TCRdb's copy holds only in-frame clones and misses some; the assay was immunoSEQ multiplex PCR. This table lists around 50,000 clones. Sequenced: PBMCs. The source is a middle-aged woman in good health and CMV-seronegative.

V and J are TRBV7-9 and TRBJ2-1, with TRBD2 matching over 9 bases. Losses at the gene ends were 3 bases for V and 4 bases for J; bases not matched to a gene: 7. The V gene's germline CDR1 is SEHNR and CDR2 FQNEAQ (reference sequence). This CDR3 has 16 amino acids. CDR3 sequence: CASSLPASGTYNEQFF. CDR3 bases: TGTGCCAGCAGCTTGCCCGCTAGCGGGACATACAATGAGCAGTTCTTC. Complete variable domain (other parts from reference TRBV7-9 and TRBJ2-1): DTGVSQNPRHKITKRGQNVTFRCDPISEHNRLYWYRQTLGQGPEFLTYFQNEAQLEKSRLLSDRFSAERPKGSFSTLEIQRTEQGDSAMYLCASSLPASGTYNEQFFGPGTRLTVL.

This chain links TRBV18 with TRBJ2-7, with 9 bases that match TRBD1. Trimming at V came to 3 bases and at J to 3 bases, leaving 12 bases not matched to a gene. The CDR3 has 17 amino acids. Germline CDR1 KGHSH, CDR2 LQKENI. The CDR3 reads CASSPPGSGQGVYEQYF. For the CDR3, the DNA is TGTGCCAGCTCACCGCCCGGATCGGGACAGGGAGTCTACGAGCAGTACTTC.

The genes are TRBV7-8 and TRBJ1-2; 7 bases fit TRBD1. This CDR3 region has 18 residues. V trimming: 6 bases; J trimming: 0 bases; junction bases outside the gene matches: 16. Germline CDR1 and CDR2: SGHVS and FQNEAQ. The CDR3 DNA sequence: TGTGCCAGCAGTCAGGCCGAGACAGGGTTGGGAGCTAACTATGGCTACACCTTC. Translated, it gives CASSQAETGLGANYGYTF. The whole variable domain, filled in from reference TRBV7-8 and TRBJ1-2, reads GAGVSQSPRYKVAKRGQDVALRCDPISGHVSLFWYQQALGQGPEFLTYFQNEAQLDKSGLPSDRFFAERPEGSVSTLKIQRTQQEDSAVYLCASSQAETGLGANYGYTFGSGTRLTVV.

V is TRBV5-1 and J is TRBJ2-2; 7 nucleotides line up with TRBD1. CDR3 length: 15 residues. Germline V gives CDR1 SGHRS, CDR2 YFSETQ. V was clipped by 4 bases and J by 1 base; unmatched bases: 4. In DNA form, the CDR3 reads TGCGCCAGCAGCCCTAGGACAGGGAACACCGGGGAGCTGTTTTTT. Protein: CASSPRTGNTGELFF.

The CDR3 DNA reads TGTGCCAGCAGTGTGACTAGCGGGGAACAAGAGACCCAGTACTTC. Residues: CASSVTSGEQETQYF. This chain joins TRBV2 and TRBJ2-5; 11 nucleotides agree with TRBD2. The V gene end was trimmed by 4 bases and the J gene end by 2 bases; junction bases not matched to a gene: 3. The CDR3 covers 15 residues. Germline V gene data show CDR1 as SNHLY and CDR2 as FYNNEI.

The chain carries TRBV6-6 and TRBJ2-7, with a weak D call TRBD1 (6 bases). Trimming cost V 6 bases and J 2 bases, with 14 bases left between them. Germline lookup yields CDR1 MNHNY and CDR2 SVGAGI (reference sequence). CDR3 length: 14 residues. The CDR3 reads CASRDRLATYEQYF. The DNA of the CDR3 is TGTGCCAGCAGAGACAGGCTCGCGACCTACGAGCAGTACTTC.

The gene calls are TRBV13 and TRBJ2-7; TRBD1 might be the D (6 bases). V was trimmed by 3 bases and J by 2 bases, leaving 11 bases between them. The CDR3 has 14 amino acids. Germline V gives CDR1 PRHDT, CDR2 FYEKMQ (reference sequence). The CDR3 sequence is CASSLGQTPYEQYF. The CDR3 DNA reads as TGTGCCAGCAGCTTGGGACAAACCCCCTACGAGCAGTACTTC.